This T cell receptor beta chain derives from a study of cytomegalovirus exposure and HLA in healthy donors. For the study at large: An early release of data contained about 85 million unique TCRs, which came from HLA-typed donors. Study-wide results and caveats: In an earlier analysis, about 87% or about 30%: the productive usage of most TCR beta V segments. TCR beta chains associated with HLA were, in a later analysis, more clonally expanded than equally common others. In a later analysis, V- and J-gene trimming of beta chains associated with a DCLRE1C missense variant, replicated independently.

PCR amplification relied on 60 Vbeta primers (plus 13 Jbeta primers). TCRdb's table, derived via immunoSEQ multiplex PCR, lists solely in-frame clones and lacks some. The sample records some 200,000 clones, about 80% being singletons. Regarding this clone: The antigen is undetermined.

Sequencing input: PBMCs. This receptor was taken from a woman between 45 and 65 years old in good health and CMV-seronegative.

CDR3 sequence (DNA): TGCAGCGTTTCCGGAGCCTACCAAGGGGGAACTGAAGCTTTCTTT. Amino acid sequence: CSVSGAYQGGTEAFF. V usage is TRBV29-1 and J usage is TRBJ1-1, with D possibly being TRBD1 (6 bases). The V and J ends lost 5 bases and 5 bases respectively, with 21 bases between them. There are 15 residues in the CDR3. In germline, CDR1 is SQVTM, CDR2 ANQGSEA.